This T cell receptor (beta chain) is drawn from a study of T cell repertoires in cytomegalovirus infection. Turning to the study itself: An indication of both CMV infection and matching HLA type came from public TCR beta signatures.

V gave up 2 bases and J gave up 6 bases, with 7 bases separating them. CDR1 GTSNPN and CDR2 SVGIG come from the germline V gene (reference sequence). CDR3 length: 11 amino acids. This clonotype appeared a few times. TCRdb re-called the reads through MiXCR, storing one row per CDR3 protein. The sample holds about 250,000 distinct CDR3 sequences; around 6.2% are singletons and the top ten take 5.5% to 6.5%. Input material: PBMCs. The genes are TRBV30 and TRBJ1-1; D is possibly TRBD1 (5 bases). This receptor was obtained from a human donor in good health (CMV status not recorded). Some clones in this sample may be carry-over from other donors' samples. The DNA of the CDR3 is TGTGCCTGGAGTCCGACAGCTGAAGCTTTCTTT. Amino acid sequence: CAWSPTAEAFF. Looking up the rest from reference TRBV30 and TRBJ1-1 gives the full variable domain: SQTIHQWPATLVQPVGSPLSLECTVEGTSNPNLYWYRQAAGRGLQLLFYSVGIGQISSEVPQNLSASRPQDRQFILSSKKLLLSDSGFYLCAWSPTAEAFFGQGTRLTVV.